The clone carrying this TCR beta chain was seen ten or more times. The antigen is undetermined. This entry comes from a study of T-cell memory formation after mild COVID-19. The study's findings and limits: Second-wave clones reaching peak frequency on day 37 lacked confirmed SARS-CoV-2 specificity. Clones contracting across day 15 to 85 had a balanced CD4/CD8 profile; later expanding clones leaned CD4+. Researchers found some responding clones in pre-infection memory, a sign that cross-reactive memory joined. For contracting clones, CD4+ ones sat mainly in CM and EM, CD8+ in EMRA.

The ends lost 2 bases at V and 1 base at J; junction bases unmatched: 3. From germline, CDR1 is GTSNPN and CDR2 SVGIG (reference sequence). This CDR3 is built from 14 residues. TCRdb ran MiXCR on the 5' RACE reads and lists one entry per CDR3 protein. The sample has about 360,000 distinct CDR3 sequences, 13% to 15% seen once. The material sequenced was PBMCs or a T cell subset sorted from them (not recorded which). The gene calls are TRBV30 and TRBJ1-1, with 8 bases identical to TRBD1. The receptor's source is a young man who had mild COVID-19 (a few samples of this study predate the infection). Cell type and time point are not known. The CDR3 region has the DNA TGTGCCTGGAGTTTCGGGACAGGGAACACTGAAGCTTTCTTT. It encodes CAWSFGTGNTEAFF.